This is a list of T cell receptor beta chains from one sample in a study of T cells in localized non-small cell lung cancer. Measured with immunoSEQ multiplex PCR; TCRdb has only the in-frame clones, and not every one. The sample yields fewer than 50,000 clones, about 83% seen once. Sequencing was performed on PBMCs, taken before any cancer treatment. The source of these receptors is a man aged 35 to 69 with stage II lung adenocarcinoma. Each CDR3 is given without its conserved first and last residue.

TRBV19 ASSRLGYNQPQH
TRBV7-3 ASSLRGGLAGGTDTQY
TRBV7-2 ASSQDRDRVGQPQH
TRBV5-5 ASSLRPSNQPQH
TRBV15 ATSFEVTIAEVTGELF
TRBV6-5 ATQRDGDTEAF
TRBV4-1 ASSQGTGGPYEQY
TRBV5-4 ASSLAIETAGPPF
TRBV2 ASRRGLGGELF
TRBV29-1 SVGVETQY
TRBV19 ASRESGAGANVLT
TRBV9 ASSVVAGEQF
TRBV28 ASSGGLGYGYT
TRBV9 ASRDYLANEQF
TRBV28 ASSFSGTGTDTQY
TRBV19 ASSAWTDPPYEQY